These 24 T cell receptor beta chains originate from one sample sequenced in a study of shared clonotypes between healthy human individuals. Measured with immunoSEQ multiplex PCR; TCRdb has only the in-frame clones, and not every one. The data hold over a million clones, with about 75% observed a single time. Input material: memory CD4+ T cells sorted from blood. Subset described: CD45RA-negative fraction. Receptors originate from a man between 18 and 29 years old in good health.

With respect to this clone: The sample has other DNA sequences that encode this CDR3 too. J is TRBJ2-1 and V is TRBV29-1; no clear D. CDR1 is SQVTM and CDR2 is ANQGSEA in the germline V gene. Deletions cut 6 bases from V and 7 bases from J, with 13 bases between. The CDR3 is made up of 12 amino acids. CDR3: CSVGRIGNEQFF. The CDR3 bases are TGCAGCGTAGGACGAATTGGGAATGAGCAGTTCTTC.

This clone has just one count. The rearrangement joins TRBV7-2 to TRBJ1-1, with D unresolved. This CDR3 has 16 amino acids. Germline V gene sequence: CDR1 SGHTA, CDR2 FQGNSA. Deletions cut 4 bases from V and 0 bases from J, with 15 bases between. The CDR3 reads CASSYRQGALNTEAFF. CDR3 sequence (DNA): TGTGCCAGCAGCTATCGACAAGGCGCGCTGAACACTGAAGCTTTCTTT.

The genes are TRBV11-2 and TRBJ1-4; no definite D call. The germline gives CDR1 SGHAT, CDR2 FQNNGV. This CDR3 region has 16 residues. The V gene lost 5 bases and the J gene lost 3 bases, with 16 bases spanning the gap. CDR3 sequence: CASSPLPPPANEKLFF. The CDR3 bases are TGTGCCAGCAGCCCGCTTCCTCCCCCAGCTAATGAAAAACTGTTTTTT.

V and J are TRBV11-3 and TRBJ2-7, with D perhaps matching TRBD1 (6 bases). The ends were cut back, 5 bases at V and 1 base at J, with 9 bases in the middle. Germline V gene data show CDR1 as SGHNT and CDR2 as YENEEA. The CDR3 is made up of 13 amino acids. This CDR3 is CASSPDSSYEQYF. The CDR3 coding sequence is TGTGCCAGCAGCCCGGACAGTTCCTACGAGCAGTACTTC.

The DNA of the CDR3 is TGTGCCAGCACCCCAGACCAGGGGACTGCTCCCTACGAGCAGTACTTC. This sequence encodes CASTPDQGTAPYEQYF. V and J are TRBV2 and TRBJ2-7; either TRBD1 or TRBD2 may supply D (6 bases each). CDR1 and CDR2 (germline): SNHLY, FYNNEI. V was shortened by 7 bases and J by 2 bases, with 21 bases between the two germline ends. The CDR3 contains 16 residues. Full variable domain (outside the CDR3, taken from reference TRBV2 and TRBJ2-7): EPEVTQTPSHQVTQMGQEVILRCVPISNHLYFYWYRQILGQKVEFLVSFYNNEISEKSEIFDDQFSVERPDGSNFTLKIRSTKLEDSAMYFCASTPDQGTAPYEQYFGPGTRLTVT.

CDR3 amino acids: CASSREGFGEQFF. The DNA of the CDR3 is TGCGCCAGCAGCAGGGAGGGTTTCGGTGAGCAGTTCTTC. The V call is TRBV5-1, the J call TRBJ2-1, with 7 positions matching TRBD2. Germline CDR1 and CDR2: SGHRS and YFSETQ. Trimming at V came to 4 bases and at J to 9 bases, leaving 7 bases not matched to a gene. This CDR3 contains 13 residues.

The genes are TRBV5-8 and TRBJ1-1, with unresolved D. The germline V gene has CDR1 SGHTS and CDR2 YDEGEE. The CDR3 spans 14 residues. Trimming stripped 4 bases from V and 1 base from J, with 11 bases between. CDR3 sequence (DNA): TGTGCCAGCAGCCCCCGGTCGGCGAACACTGAAGCTTTCTTT. Amino acid sequence: CASSPRSANTEAFF.

In its sample, this clone was seen once. The chain has TRBV27 and TRBJ1-2, with D perhaps matching TRBD1 (6 bases). Trimming stripped 6 bases from V and 8 bases from J, with 16 bases between. CDR3 length equals 13 residues. Germline loops: CDR1 MNHEY, CDR2 SMNVEV (reference sequence). The CDR3 DNA is TGTGCCAGCAGCGGACAGCAGGGCAGGGGCTACACCTTC. Residues: CASSGQQGRGYTF.

This clone was seen once. V and J are TRBV28 and TRBJ1-5, with D uncertain. Looked up from germline, CDR1 is MDHEN and CDR2 is SYDVKM. The CDR3 spans 13 residues. Trimming pared 8 bases from V and 3 bases from J, leaving 11 bases between. CDR3 sequence reads: CASAKGFNQPQHF. CDR3 nucleotides: TGTGCCAGCGCCAAAGGTTTCAATCAGCCCCAGCATTTT.

Comments on this clone: This sample also contains other DNA sequences that code for the same CDR3. The chain employs TRBV7-2 and TRBJ2-7, with D perhaps matching TRBD2 (6 bases). Germline V gives CDR1 SGHTA, CDR2 FQGNSA. The V gene lost 0 bases and the J gene lost 2 bases, with 11 bases spanning the gap. CDR3 length: 15 residues. The CDR3 DNA reads TGTGCCAGCAGCTTAGCCGGGAGTGGGGCCTACGAGCAGTACTTC. Residues: CASSLAGSGAYEQYF. Full variable domain (missing parts from reference TRBV7-2 and TRBJ2-7): GAGVSQSPSNKVTEKGKDVELRCDPISGHTALYWYRQSLGQGLEFLIYFQGNSAPDKSGLPSDRFSAERTGGSVSTLTIQRTQQEDSAVYLCASSLAGSGAYEQYFGPGTRLTVT.

The chain employs TRBV6-6 and TRBJ2-7; weak D call: TRBD1 (6 bases). The CDR3 spans 13 residues. The germline gives CDR1 MNHNY, CDR2 SVGAGI (reference sequence). The V end was cut by 3 bases, the J end by 7 bases, with 13 bases between. The CDR3 reads CASSYYTGLEQYF. The DNA for the CDR3 is TGTGCCAGCAGTTATTATACAGGGTTGGAGCAGTACTTC.

This clone was observed once. The V call is TRBV6-5, the J call TRBJ2-1, with 8 bases lining up with TRBD2. Germline CDR1 and CDR2: MNHEY and SVGAGI. This CDR3 region has 15 residues. After removal of 2 bases from V and 8 bases from J, the junction contained 8 bases not matched to a gene. CDR3 bases: TGTGCCAGCAGTTACGAGAATAGCGGGAAGGATGAGCAGTTCTTC. Translated, it gives CASSYENSGKDEQFF.

This chain uses TRBV29-1 with TRBJ1-5; D might be TRBD1 (5 bases). Trimming cost V 8 bases and J 3 bases, with 14 bases left between them. The length of the CDR3 is 13 residues. Germline V lookup: CDR1 SQVTM, CDR2 ANQGSEA. As DNA, the CDR3 is TGCAGCATCGGCGGGGACCTCAATCAGCCCCAGCATTTT. It yields the protein CSIGGDLNQPQHF. The whole variable domain, remainder taken from reference TRBV29-1 and TRBJ1-5, is SAVISQKPSRDICQRGTSLTIQCQVDSQVTMMFWYRQQPGQSLTLIATANQGSEATYESGFVIDKFPISRPNLTFSTLTVSNMSPEDSSIYLCSIGGDLNQPQHFGDGTRLSIL.

V and J are TRBV7-8 and TRBJ2-6, with a weak D call TRBD2 (6 bases). Trimming pared 3 bases from V and 0 bases from J, leaving 9 bases between. The CDR3 spans 16 residues. Germline V CDR1 and CDR2: SGHVS, FQNEAQ. The CDR3 spells CASSLGGPSGANVLTF. In DNA, the CDR3 is TGTGCCAGCAGCTTGGGGGGACCCTCTGGGGCCAACGTCCTGACTTTC.

V usage is TRBV6-5 and J usage is TRBJ1-1; D is undetermined. The CDR3 runs 13 residues. CDR1 and CDR2 from the germline V gene are MNHEY and SVGAGI. The V gene lost 6 bases and the J gene lost 5 bases, with 13 bases spanning the gap. CDR3 nucleotide sequence: TGTGCCAGCAGGCCTTTGGGTGGGACTGAAGCTTTCTTT. This sequence encodes CASRPLGGTEAFF.

V and J are TRBV5-1 and TRBJ1-4; D is ambiguous. The V end was cut by 4 bases, the J end by 3 bases, with 10 bases between. Germline V gives CDR1 SGHRS, CDR2 YFSETQ. The CDR3 is 14 residues long. The DNA for the CDR3 is TGCGCCAGCAGCCGCTCATCACCTAATGAAAAACTGTTTTTT. Its translation is CASSRSSPNEKLFF.

The rearrangement joins TRBV5-4 to TRBJ2-5, with 9 bases lining up with TRBD1. The closer fit of TRBJ2-7 to the DNA end suggests the J call may be wrong. Germline values: CDR1 SGHNT, CDR2 YYREEE (reference sequence). This CDR3 region has 13 residues. The DNA for the CDR3 is TGTGCCAGCAGCTGGGACAGGGTCGCCGAGCAGTACTTC. Protein sequence: CASSWDRVAEQYF.

This clone was seen a single time. The chain has TRBV19 and TRBJ1-5; tentatively, D is TRBD1 (5 bases). The V end was cut by 4 bases, the J end by 4 bases, with 11 bases between. The germline V gene encodes CDR1 LNHDA and CDR2 SQIVND (reference sequence). The CDR3 spans 14 residues. The CDR3 DNA follows: TGTGCCAGTAGTAAGTCCGGGGGGAATCAGCCCCAGCATTTT. Protein: CASSKSGGNQPQHF.

The table lists this clone with a few counts. CDR3 in amino acids: CASSYGQGGYEQYF. The CDR3 DNA sequence: TGTGCCAGCAGTTACGGACAGGGAGGGTACGAGCAGTACTTC. V is TRBV27 and J is TRBJ2-7; possibly TRBD1 for D (8 bases). CDR1 and CDR2 (germline): MNHEY, SMNVEV (reference sequence). The CDR3 spans 14 residues. Trimming took 4 bases from V and 4 from J, leaving 14 bases between them.

The chain joins TRBV11-2 to TRBJ2-5; tentative D call: TRBD1 (5 bases). From germline, CDR1 is SGHAT and CDR2 FQNNGV. This CDR3 has 13 amino acids. The V gene lost 5 bases and the J gene lost 8 bases, with 15 bases spanning the gap. The CDR3 region is CASSETEQGTQYF. The CDR3 coding sequence is TGTGCCAGCAGCGAGACCGAGCAGGGAACCCAGTACTTC.

This chain connects TRBV19 to TRBJ2-2, with 12 bases identical to TRBD1. Germline V gives CDR1 LNHDA, CDR2 SQIVND (reference sequence). With 7 bases clipped from V and 7 bases from J, the junction kept 7 bases outside the gene matches. The CDR3 covers 15 residues. CDR3 region: CASTGTGGLGGELFF. The CDR3 nucleotides are TGTGCCAGTACTGGGACAGGGGGCTTGGGCGGGGAGCTGTTTTTT. Drawing the rest from reference TRBV19 and TRBJ2-2, the complete variable domain is DGGITQSPKYLFRKEGQNVTLSCEQNLNHDAMYWYRQDPGQGLRLIYYSQIVNDFQKGDIAEGYSVSREKKESFPLTVTSAQKNPTAFYLCASTGTGGLGGELFFGEGSRLTVL.

The chain has TRBV7-3 and TRBJ2-5; TRBD1 might be the D (5 bases). The CDR3 runs to 13 residues. Trimming shortened V by 0 bases and J by 3 bases, and 5 bases separated the two germline ends. Germline V gene sequence: CDR1 SGHTA, CDR2 FQGTGA. The CDR3 coding sequence is TGTGCCAGCAGCTTAACCAGGGAAGAGACCCAGTACTTC. This sequence encodes CASSLTREETQYF. Together with reference TRBV7-3 and TRBJ2-5, the CDR3 gives the full variable domain: GAGVSQTPSNKVTEKGKYVELRCDPISGHTALYWYRQSLGQGPEFLIYFQGTGAADDSGLPNDRFFAVRPEGSVSTLKIQRTERGDSAVYLCASSLTREETQYFGPGTRLLVL.

This chain joins TRBV10-3 and TRBJ2-5; no clear D gene. The DNA end lines up better with TRBJ2-7; the J call may be wrong. The CDR3 is 13 amino acids. The germline V gene encodes CDR1 ENHRY and CDR2 SYGVKD. The CDR3 loop is CAISDGVFYEQYF. Here the CDR3 DNA reads TGTGCCATCAGTGACGGTGTTTTCTACGAGCAGTACTTC.

The chain recombines TRBV5-1 with TRBJ1-1, with D unclear. The V gene lost 1 base and the J gene lost 6 bases, with 10 bases spanning the gap. Germline CDR1 and CDR2: SGHRS and YFSETQ. CDR3 length equals 13 residues. The chain's CDR3 is CASSLRIGAEAFF. The CDR3 DNA sequence: TGCGCCAGCAGCTTGCGGATCGGGGCTGAAGCTTTCTTT.